The 30 T cell receptor beta chains in this list originate from one sample, sequenced in a study of Ad26.COV2.S vaccination and SARS-CoV-2 variants. The sample's treatment: 15 to 20 received Ad26.COV2.S at low or high dose, single or two shots; roughly five received placebo; per-sample allocation not given. Specimen acquisition occurred on day 63 following the initial vaccine or placebo injection. Clones were sequenced by immunoSEQ multiplex PCR, and TCRdb holds only the in-frame ones, with some missing. Here the sample spans under 550,000 clones, roughly 90% being singletons. The starting material was peripheral blood, obtained in a trial of Ad26.COV2.S vaccine versus placebo. The origin of the receptors is a person between 18 and 60 years old who received the Ad26.COV2.S COVID-19 vaccine or a placebo.

The sample holds many counts of this clone. V usage is TRBV28 and J usage is TRBJ2-3, with 12 bases fitting TRBD2. V lost 5 bases, J lost 11 bases, and 14 bases stayed unmatched. The V gene's germline CDR1 is MDHEN and CDR2 SYDVKM. The CDR3 contains 16 residues. CDR3 bases: TGTGCCAGCAGTCCCCCATCGTCGACTAGCGGGAGTTGGCAGTATTTT. Protein product: CASSPPSSTSGSWQYF.

The chain couples TRBV5-4 to TRBJ1-4; TRBD1 matches 10 bases. Per germline, CDR1 SGHNT and CDR2 YYREEE (reference sequence). The V segment lost 4 bases and the J segment 7 bases; nucleotides outside the gene matches: 10. This CDR3 has 16 amino acids. The CDR3 here is CASSGDRGRDFEKLFF. The CDR3 bases are TGTGCCAGCAGCGGCGACAGGGGGCGCGACTTTGAAAAACTGTTTTTT.

This clone has a handful of counts. The DNA of the CDR3 is TGTGCTCCGAACGGCCCCCAGCATTTT. It is translated as CAPNGPQHF. The chain combines TRBV10-3 with TRBJ1-5; the D is unclear. CDR1 ENHRY and CDR2 SYGVKD come from the germline V gene. The CDR3 has 9 residues.

The genes are TRBV19 and TRBJ1-1; TRBD1 is a possible D gene (5 bases). With 2 bases removed from V and 3 bases from J, the gap between germline ends came to 10 bases. The CDR3 length is 14 residues. CDR1 is LNHDA, CDR2 SQIVND, per germline (reference sequence). The CDR3 loop reads CASSITQGHTEAFF. The CDR3 DNA reads as TGTGCCAGTAGTATAACGCAGGGTCACACTGAAGCTTTCTTT.

The V gene is TRBV7-2, the J gene TRBJ2-6; TRBD2 aligns across 11 bases. After removal of 6 bases from V and 3 bases from J, the junction contained 4 bases not matched to a gene. Germline V lookup: CDR1 SGHTA, CDR2 FQGNSA. This CDR3 contains 16 residues. CDR3 region: CASSPSGGLGANVLTF. CDR3 in DNA: TGTGCCAGCAGTCCTAGCGGGGGGCTTGGGGCCAACGTCCTGACTTTC.

The chain has TRBV12-3 or TRBV12-4 and TRBJ1-3; D is undetermined. CDR3 size: 11 residues. The V end was cut by 5 bases, the J end by 4 bases, with 3 bases between. The CDR3 DNA reads as TGTGCCAGCAGTCTCGGAAACACCATATATTTT. Protein product: CASSLGNTIYF.

The chain employs TRBV5-1 and TRBJ2-5, with D possibly being TRBD1 or TRBD2 (5 bases each). The ends were cut back, 1 base at V and 5 bases at J, with 15 bases in the middle. The CDR3 has 15 residues. The germline CDR1 and CDR2 sequences are SGHRS and YFSETQ. The CDR3 DNA is TGCGCCAGCAGCTTGAGGGACGGGATGAGTGAGACCCAGTACTTC. This gives the protein CASSLRDGMSETQYF. Full variable domain (missing parts from reference TRBV5-1 and TRBJ2-5): KAGVTQTPRYLIKTRGQQVTLSCSPISGHRSVSWYQQTPGQGLQFLFEYFSETQRNKGNFPGRFSGRQFSNSRSEMNVSTLELGDSALYLCASSLRDGMSETQYFGPGTRLLVL.

Only a few counts were recorded for this clone. In the same sample, other DNA sequences code for this CDR3. V usage is TRBV19 and J usage is TRBJ2-1, with D unclear. Per germline, CDR1 LNHDA and CDR2 SQIVND (reference sequence). Trimming shortened V by 5 bases and J by 0 bases, and 8 bases separated the two germline ends. The CDR3 extends over 14 amino acids. The CDR3 nucleotides read TGTGCCAGTAGTTTGGGAAGCTCCTACAATGAGCAGTTCTTC. Translated: CASSLGSSYNEQFF.

V gene TRBV11-2 combines with J gene TRBJ2-7, with D possibly TRBD2 on 6 matching bases. Trimming stripped 1 base from V and 0 bases from J, with 13 bases between. The CDR3 is 16 amino acids. CDR1 and CDR2 from the germline V gene are SGHAT and FQNNGV. The CDR3 DNA reads TGTGCCAGCAGCTTAGTCTTCGGGGGAAGCTCCTACGAGCAGTACTTC. Translated, it gives CASSLVFGGSSYEQYF.

The chain combines TRBV6-1 with TRBJ2-7, with 9 bases lining up with TRBD2. The CDR3 totals 18 residues. After removal of 0 bases from V and 2 bases from J, the junction contained 11 bases not matched to a gene. CDR1 MNHNS and CDR2 SASEGT come from the germline V gene. The CDR3 protein is CASSEALASGTYTYEQYF. The CDR3 DNA follows: TGTGCCAGCAGTGAAGCGCTCGCTAGCGGGACTTACACCTACGAGCAGTACTTC.

The chain uses TRBV7-2 and TRBJ2-1; 8 bases align to TRBD1. The CDR3 contains 14 residues. The V gene end was trimmed by 3 bases and the J gene end by 6 bases; junction bases not matched to a gene: 4. The germline V gene has CDR1 SGHTA and CDR2 FQGNSA. This chain's CDR3 is CASSLNRGSNEQFF. The CDR3, as DNA: TGTGCCAGCAGCTTGAACAGGGGGAGCAATGAGCAGTTCTTC.

CDR3 amino acids: CASSLGIASYEQYF. Here the CDR3 DNA reads TGTGCCAGCAGCTTGGGGATAGCGTCATACGAGCAGTACTTC. The chain recombines TRBV7-2 with TRBJ2-7, with D possibly matching TRBD2 (5 bases). Germline loops: CDR1 SGHTA, CDR2 FQGNSA. There are 14 residues in the CDR3. The V end lost 3 bases, the J end lost 4 bases, and 13 bases lay between the germline ends.

This chain uses TRBV2 with TRBJ1-2; TRBD1 agrees at 10 bases. With V trimmed by 7 bases and J by 5 bases, 4 bases remained unmatched. Germline values: CDR1 SNHLY, CDR2 FYNNEI. The CDR3 contains 13 residues. CDR3 bases: TGTGCCAGCACTTGGGGACAGGGGTATGGCTACACCTTC. Encoded protein: CASTWGQGYGYTF. Full variable domain (missing parts from reference TRBV2 and TRBJ1-2): EPEVTQTPSHQVTQMGQEVILRCVPISNHLYFYWYRQILGQKVEFLVSFYNNEISEKSEIFDDQFSVERPDGSNFTLKIRSTKLEDSAMYFCASTWGQGYGYTFGSGTRLTVV.

The V call is TRBV3-1 (or the pseudogene TRBV3-2), the J call TRBJ2-4; the match to TRBD2 covers 7 bases. This CDR3 has 14 amino acids. Trimming took 8 bases from V and 1 from J; bases not matched to a gene: 5. Germline values: CDR1 LGHDT, CDR2 YNNKEL (reference sequence). CDR3 loop: CASGRENAKNIQYF. The CDR3 DNA is TGTGCCAGCGGGCGGGAGAATGCCAAAAACATTCAGTACTTC.

The V and J genes are TRBV15 and TRBJ2-5; 9 nucleotides align to TRBD1. This CDR3 has 14 amino acids. The V gene's germline CDR1 is LNHNV and CDR2 YYDKDF (reference sequence). J lost 5 bases, V lost 3 bases, and 4 bases had no gene match. CDR3 protein: CATSRDRGGETQYF. Written as DNA, the CDR3 is TGTGCCACCAGCAGGGACAGGGGCGGGGAGACCCAGTACTTC.

The V and J genes are TRBV19 and TRBJ2-1; 9 positions match TRBD2. Losses at the gene ends were 1 base for V and 4 bases for J; bases not matched to a gene: 8. The V gene's germline CDR1 is LNHDA and CDR2 SQIVND (reference sequence). There are 17 residues in the CDR3. CDR3 bases: TGTGCCAGTAGTATAGGACCGGGACTAGCCCCTTACAATGAGCAGTTCTTC. Protein product: CASSIGPGLAPYNEQFF.

The rearrangement joins TRBV18 to TRBJ2-3, with D possibly TRBD2 on 5 matching bases. Trimming removed 8 bases from V and 2 bases from J, with 11 bases in between. Germline CDR1 and CDR2: KGHSH and LQKENI. The CDR3 loop spans 13 amino acids. The CDR3 loop reads CASGQRFTDTQYF. CDR3 nucleotides: TGTGCCAGCGGGCAGCGGTTCACAGATACGCAGTATTTT.

The chain has TRBV7-9 and TRBJ2-5; 7 positions match TRBD2. The V gene end was trimmed by 1 base and the J gene end by 5 bases; junction bases not matched to a gene: 7. CDR3 length equals 15 residues. The V gene's germline CDR1 is SEHNR and CDR2 FQNEAQ (reference sequence). The CDR3 DNA follows: TGTGCCAGCAGCTTAGTAGGCCCCGGGGGGGAGACCCAGTACTTC. This encodes CASSLVGPGGETQYF.

A single count supports this clone. This chain uses TRBV3-1 (or the pseudogene TRBV3-2) with TRBJ1-3; D gene unclear. V was shortened by 1 base and J by 6 bases, with 7 bases between the two germline ends. This CDR3 is 13 amino acids long. Looked up from germline, CDR1 is LGHDT and CDR2 is YNNKEL (reference sequence). The CDR3 reads CASSQGPENTIYF. The CDR3 DNA is TGTGCCAGCAGCCAAGGACCAGAAAACACCATATATTTT.

V gene TRBV6-6 combines with J gene TRBJ1-3, with 8 bases fitting TRBD1. V dropped 5 bases and J dropped 1; count of bases not matched to a gene: 7. Per germline, CDR1 MNHNY and CDR2 SVGAGI (reference sequence). The CDR3 has 16 residues. In DNA form, the CDR3 reads TGTGCCAGCAGTAGTACCGGACAGGGTTCTGGAAACACCATATATTTT. This codes for CASSSTGQGSGNTIYF.

The chain employs TRBV6-5 and TRBJ1-2; 7 bases map to TRBD1. The CDR3 contains 15 residues. J gave up 3 bases and V 5 bases, and 9 bases lay outside the gene matches. Per germline, CDR1 MNHEY and CDR2 SVGAGI. The CDR3 bases are TGTGCCAGCAGTAGACAGGGAATTTCGGACTATGGCTACACCTTC. Its translation: CASSRQGISDYGYTF.

Only one count was recorded for this clone. The chain employs TRBV7-9 and TRBJ1-1; D remains ambiguous. The ends were cut back, 2 bases at V and 4 bases at J, with 17 bases in the middle. The germline CDR1 and CDR2 sequences are SEHNR and FQNEAQ (reference sequence). The CDR3 runs to 16 residues. This chain's CDR3 is CASSLFNEYLSTEAFF. The CDR3 DNA follows: TGTGCCAGCAGCTTATTCAACGAATACTTGAGCACTGAAGCTTTCTTT.

This rearrangement joins TRBV29-1 to TRBJ2-1; D is undetermined. Deletions cut 3 bases from V and 2 bases from J, with 11 bases between. The CDR3 has 14 residues. Germline values: CDR1 SQVTM, CDR2 ANQGSEA. The CDR3 nucleotides read TGCAGCGTTGATGGTGACGAAACCTACAATGAGCAGTTCTTC. Translation: CSVDGDETYNEQFF.

Points on this clone: The identical CDR3 is also encoded by other nucleotide sequences in the sample. The J gene is TRBJ2-7, the V gene TRBV7-9; D is unclear. CDR3 size: 14 residues. V dropped 0 bases and J dropped 2 bases, with 8 bases sitting between them. Germline loops: CDR1 SEHNR, CDR2 FQNEAQ (reference sequence). CDR3 sequence: CASSLAHRAYEQYF. CDR3 in DNA: TGTGCCAGCAGCTTAGCACACCGAGCCTACGAGCAGTACTTC.

The count of this clone is one. This chain uses TRBV5-6 with TRBJ2-7; D not certain. Trimming shortened V by 0 bases and J by 3 bases, and 16 bases separated the two germline ends. Germline lookup yields CDR1 SGHDT and CDR2 YYEEEE. The CDR3 has 16 amino acids. CDR3 residues: CASSLARAPWDYEQYF. Written as DNA, the CDR3 is TGTGCCAGCAGCTTGGCCCGGGCCCCCTGGGACTACGAGCAGTACTTC.

This clone was observed once. The chain has TRBV27 and TRBJ2-7; D is tentatively TRBD1 or TRBD2 (5 bases each). CDR1 and CDR2 (germline): MNHEY, SMNVEV (reference sequence). Trimming took off 3 bases at V and 5 bases at J, with 14 bases between the two ends. The CDR3 sequence is 14 residues long. In DNA form, the CDR3 reads TGTGCCAGCAGTTTGAGGACACTGGGGGACGAGCAGTACTTC. It codes for CASSLRTLGDEQYF.

With regard to this clone: Other DNA sequences from this sample encode an identical CDR3 as well. V is TRBV4-1 and J is TRBJ2-4, with TRBD2 as a possible D gene (5 bases). The V gene lost 1 base and the J gene lost 0 bases, with 10 bases spanning the gap. The V gene's germline CDR1 is MGHRA and CDR2 YSYEKL. This CDR3 region has 16 residues. The CDR3 nucleotides read TGCGCCAGCAGCCAAGTTGGCGGACTAGCCAAAAACATTCAGTACTTC. This gives the protein CASSQVGGLAKNIQYF.

The chain joins TRBV6-6 to TRBJ2-7; 9 bases map to TRBD1. Germline CDR1 reads MNHNY; CDR2 reads SVGAGI (reference sequence). The CDR3 runs to 16 residues. V trimming: 2 bases; J trimming: 2 bases; junction bases outside the gene matches: 7. The CDR3 here is CASSYGGQGLPYEQYF. The CDR3, as DNA: TGTGCCAGCAGTTACGGGGGACAGGGACTTCCCTACGAGCAGTACTTC.

In DNA, the CDR3 is TGTGCCAGTAGTATAGATAGCGGGAGAGTTGAGCAGTTCTTC. Its translation: CASSIDSGRVEQFF. The V and J genes are TRBV19 and TRBJ2-1, with 9 bases identical to TRBD2. The CDR3 runs to 14 residues. Germline loops: CDR1 LNHDA, CDR2 SQIVND (reference sequence). The ends lost 0 bases at V and 9 bases at J; junction bases unmatched: 3.

This sequence joins TRBV25-1 and TRBJ1-1, with 9 bases identical to TRBD1. The CDR3 is 15 amino acids. Germline trimming cut 4 bases from V and 6 bases from J; bases unmatched to any gene: 9. From germline, CDR1 is MGHDK and CDR2 SYGVNS. Here the CDR3 DNA reads TGTGCCAGCAGTGCCCGGGACAGGGCCCTCCCTGAAGCTTTCTTT. Its translation is CASSARDRALPEAFF.